The sequence of this TCR beta chain was determined in a study of metastatic and nonmetastatic thyroid tumors. About the study: Across blood and tumor or nodule tissue, repertoires from malignant and benign thyroid patients were compared with one another.

Per the germline V gene, CDR1 is MDHEN and CDR2 is SYDVKM. This CDR3 has 14 amino acids. V shed 5 bases and J shed 0 bases, with 11 bases lying between them. In the authors' methods: CDR3 was compared across clinicopathological groups, and the resulting differences were used to build a distant-metastasis classifier for papillary thyroid cancer. TCRdb recomputed clones from the PCR reads via MiXCR. The V and J calls and clone size come from TCRdb's table, not from the authors' own analysis. The profile shows several thousand clones, less than 40% of them singletons. Study observations and caveats: Malignant thyroid tumors reportedly had TCR beta diversity that was significantly higher than in benign nodules, in blood and tumor.

No treatment of any kind had been given to any patient before thyroid surgery. With respect to this clone: Antigen unknown.

The material sequenced was tumor tissue. The receptor comes from a female donor with papillary thyroid cancer or a benign thyroid nodule (not recorded which). Some clones in this sample may be carry-over from other donors' samples. This rearrangement joins TRBV28 to TRBJ2-7, with a tentative D call TRBD1 (5 bases). The CDR3 protein is CASSKGPSSYEQYF. CDR3 bases: TGTGCCAGCAGTAAGGGGCCGTCCTCCTACGAGCAGTACTTC.